Following are 24 T cell receptor beta chains from one sample sequenced in a study of T cells in Graves' hyperthyroidism and ophthalmopathy. TCR beta CDR3 regions were amplified from RNA transcripts. The HTBI primer set served for first-round RT-PCR of the TCR CDR3. TCRdb fed the multiplex PCR reads into MiXCR, producing one record per CDR3 protein. In the table there are 350,000 to 450,000 distinct CDR3 sequences, approximately 13% of which are singletons. The sequenced material came from blood. These receptors came from a woman aged 55-69 years with Graves' hyperthyroidism.

This clonotype was observed many times. The chain employs TRBV18 and TRBJ2-4, with 8 positions matching TRBD2. The CDR3 loop spans 15 amino acids. The germline V gene has CDR1 KGHSH and CDR2 LQKENI. Trimming at V came to 4 bases and at J to 6 bases, leaving 8 bases not matched to a gene. CDR3 sequence reads: CASSLTSGRGNIQYF. Here the CDR3 DNA reads TGTGCCAGCTCACTCACTAGCGGAAGAGGAAACATTCAGTACTTC.

In its sample, this clonotype was seen a few times. The chain has TRBV29-1 and TRBJ2-7, with D possibly matching TRBD1 (5 bases). Germline lookup yields CDR1 SQVTM and CDR2 ANQGSEA. V lost 0 bases to trimming and J lost 1 base, with 7 bases between them. The CDR3 runs 13 residues. CDR3 sequence (DNA): TGCAGCGTTGAAGACAGGGATTCCTACGAGCAGTACTTC. It translates to CSVEDRDSYEQYF.

Ten or more counts support this clonotype. The chain recombines TRBV27 with TRBJ2-7; 10 bases agree with TRBD1. V lost 6 bases to trimming and J lost 2 bases; unmatched junction nucleotides: 13. Germline lookup yields CDR1 MNHEY and CDR2 SMNVEV (reference sequence). This CDR3 has 17 amino acids. The CDR3 here is CASRPGQGRRGPYEQYF. Here the CDR3 DNA reads TGTGCCAGCAGGCCGGGACAGGGGCGCCGGGGGCCCTACGAGCAGTACTTC.

The chain couples TRBV10-3 to TRBJ2-3; 9 nucleotides match TRBD2. The ends lost 2 bases at V and 7 bases at J; junction bases unmatched: 7. CDR1 ENHRY and CDR2 SYGVKD come from the germline V gene. The CDR3 is made up of 15 amino acids. The chain's CDR3 is CAISESSGSGYTQYF. The CDR3 coding sequence is TGTGCCATCAGTGAGAGTAGCGGGAGCGGGTATACGCAGTATTTT.

In regard to this clonotype: This sequence may be a read error, since a much larger clone differs from it by one base. The chain has TRBV30 and TRBJ2-2; D gene uncertain. The V gene's germline CDR1 is GTSNPN and CDR2 SVGIG (reference sequence). This CDR3 region has 15 residues. The CDR3: CAWSARTENTRELFF. CDR3 nucleotides: TGTGCCTGGAGTGCGAGGACCGAGAACACCAGGGAGCTGTTTTTT.

This clonotype was recorded at least ten times. The chain uses TRBV12-3 or TRBV12-4 and TRBJ2-5, with 14 bases fitting TRBD2. Trimming at V came to 5 bases and at J to 4 bases, leaving 9 bases not matched to a gene. CDR3 length: 17 residues. In nucleotides, the CDR3 is TGTGCCAGCAGTCCAAGACTAGCGGGAGGGCCCGGAGAGACCCAGTACTTC. Encoded protein: CASSPRLAGGPGETQYF.

This clonotype appeared a single time. The J gene is TRBJ2-1, the V gene TRBV27; the match to TRBD2 covers 12 bases. This CDR3 is built from 16 residues. CDR1 and CDR2 (germline): MNHEY, SMNVEV (reference sequence). V lost 6 bases and J lost 6; bases outside the gene matches: 9. DNA of the CDR3: TGTGCCAGCAGGATGTCTAGCGGGAGGGCCCCCAATGAGCAGTTCTTC. The encoded protein is CASRMSSGRAPNEQFF.

The V call is TRBV5-4, the J call TRBJ1-6; D call uncertain. Trimming took 0 bases from V and 7 from J, leaving 14 bases between them. The length of the CDR3 is 16 residues. In germline, CDR1 is SGHNT, CDR2 YYREEE (reference sequence). CDR3 DNA sequence: TGTGCCAGCAGCTTGGAGATAGGTTCTCCGAATTCACCCCTCCACTTT. Its protein product is CASSLEIGSPNSPLHF.

V and J are TRBV4-1 and TRBJ1-1; tentative D call: TRBD1 (6 bases). Deletions cut 5 bases from V and 4 bases from J, with 17 bases between. Germline V lookup: CDR1 MGHRA, CDR2 YSYEKL. CDR3 length: 15 residues. This CDR3 is CASSSKGGGGTEAFF. The CDR3 DNA sequence: TGCGCCAGCAGCTCGAAAGGCGGGGGCGGCACTGAAGCTTTCTTT.

At least ten counts were recorded for this clonotype. This CDR3 is CASSSSLAGSYEQYF. DNA for the CDR3: TGTGCCAGCAGCTCCTCTTTAGCGGGATCCTACGAGCAGTACTTC. The chain couples TRBV7-2 to TRBJ2-7; 8 bases agree with TRBD2. Germline trimming cut 4 bases from V and 1 base from J; bases unmatched to any gene: 6. Germline-derived CDR1 and CDR2 are SGHTA and FQGNSA. The CDR3 is made up of 15 amino acids.

The J gene is TRBJ2-1, the V gene TRBV12-5, with D unresolved. Germline assignment: CDR1 LGHNT and CDR2 FRNRAP. Trimming took off 2 bases at V and 3 bases at J, with 11 bases between the two ends. This CDR3 has 15 amino acids. The CDR3 is CASGLWQRFYNEQFF. DNA for the CDR3: TGTGCTAGTGGTTTGTGGCAGAGATTCTACAATGAGCAGTTCTTC.

This clonotype was counted ten times or more. The chain couples TRBV20-1 to TRBJ2-5; the match to TRBD2 covers 14 bases. The CDR3 has 18 amino acids. The germline V gene has CDR1 DFQATT and CDR2 SNEGSKA (reference sequence). After removal of 5 bases from V and 5 bases from J, the junction contained 16 bases not matched to a gene. For the CDR3, the DNA is TGCAGTGCTCCAGGGACTAGCGGGAGACTTGAGGGGGGGGAGACCCAGTACTTC. This gives the protein CSAPGTSGRLEGGETQYF.

This clonotype has at least ten counts. V gene TRBV12-3 or TRBV12-4 combines with J gene TRBJ1-5, with D maybe TRBD1 (5 bases). The V and J ends lost 1 base and 3 bases respectively, with 13 bases between them. This CDR3 is built from 16 residues. The chain's CDR3 is CASSLDRARVNQPQHF. CDR3 bases: TGTGCCAGCAGTTTAGATCGGGCCAGGGTCAATCAGCCCCAGCATTTT.

This clonotype has a count of ten or more. J is TRBJ2-5 and V is TRBV6-2 or TRBV6-3, with D unresolved. Germline CDR1 reads MNHEY; CDR2 reads SVGEGT. The V end was cut by 6 bases, the J end by 7 bases, with 12 bases between. The CDR3 has 12 residues. The CDR3, as DNA: TGTGCCAGCAGGTCCAGGTTAGGGACCCAGTACTTC. Residues: CASRSRLGTQYF.

In this sample, this clonotype turned up many times. CDR3 sequence reads: CASSPQSGRAAYEQYF. The CDR3 nucleotides are TGTGCCAGCAGCCCCCAAAGCGGGAGGGCCGCCTACGAGCAGTACTTC. The rearrangement uses TRBV7-8 and TRBJ2-7; 10 bases match TRBD2. CDR1 SGHVS and CDR2 FQNEAQ come from the germline V gene. This CDR3 comprises 16 residues. After removal of 5 bases from V and 2 bases from J, the junction contained 9 bases not matched to a gene.

In its sample, this clonotype was seen a few times. The J gene is TRBJ1-5, the V gene TRBV20-1; tentatively, D is TRBD1 (5 bases). The CDR3 consists of 13 residues. Germline-derived CDR1 and CDR2 are DFQATT and SNEGSKA (reference sequence). V lost 1 base, J lost 5 bases, and 9 bases lay in between. The CDR3 here is CSARGGGDQPQHF. CDR3 DNA: TGCAGTGCTAGAGGGGGGGGGGATCAGCCCCAGCATTTT.

This clonotype showed up just a few times. The DNA for the CDR3 is TGTGCCAGCAGCTTGGATCGACCGGGGGTTAACTATGGCTACACCTTC. Its translation: CASSLDRPGVNYGYTF. This chain connects TRBV5-5 to TRBJ1-2, with D maybe TRBD1 (5 bases). Trimming pared 0 bases from V and 1 base from J, leaving 13 bases between. This CDR3 is built from 16 residues. Germline V gene data show CDR1 as SGHKS and CDR2 as YYEKEE (reference sequence). The entire variable domain, with the rest obtained from reference TRBV5-5 and TRBJ1-2, is as follows: DAGVTQSPTHLIKTRGQQVTLRCSPISGHKSVSWYQQVLGQGPQFIFQYYEKEERGRGNFPDRFSARQFPNYSSELNVNALLLGDSALYLCASSLDRPGVNYGYTFGSGTRLTVV.

The chain has TRBV24-1 and TRBJ2-3, with TRBD1 matching 7 bases. Germline CDR1 KGHDR, CDR2 SFDVKD. The CDR3 covers 11 residues. V was clipped by 9 bases and J by 8 bases; unmatched bases: 4. DNA for the CDR3: TGTGCCACCGGGGACAGTGCTACGCAGTATTTT. Its protein product is CATGDSATQYF.

Ten or more counts support this clonotype. J is TRBJ2-1 and V is TRBV5-1, with D tentatively TRBD1 (5 bases). Germline loops: CDR1 SGHRS, CDR2 YFSETQ. The CDR3 has 15 residues. V was clipped by 3 bases and J by 2 bases, with 12 bases between them. The CDR3 here is CASSWGLRPYNEQFF. The DNA of the CDR3 is TGCGCCAGCAGCTGGGGCCTTCGCCCCTACAATGAGCAGTTCTTC.

The chain combines TRBV4-1 with TRBJ2-3; 8 bases are a match to TRBD2. The germline V gene encodes CDR1 MGHRA and CDR2 YSYEKL. Trimming cost V 3 bases and J 12 bases; bases outside gene matches: 5. CDR3 size: 12 residues. CDR3 sequence: CASSQVGLVQYF. The CDR3 DNA is TGCGCCAGCAGCCAGGTGGGACTAGTACAGTATTTT.

In its sample, this clonotype was seen a few times. This chain joins TRBV4-1 and TRBJ1-2; D may be TRBD1 (6 bases). The germline V gene encodes CDR1 MGHRA and CDR2 YSYEKL. Between the trimmed V and J ends, which lost 4 bases and 4 bases, there was a span of 16 bases. This CDR3 spans 15 amino acids. CDR3 DNA sequence: TGCGCCAGCAGCCCCGAGGTAGGACAGTTCTATGGCTACACCTTC. Its protein product is CASSPEVGQFYGYTF.

This clonotype has a count of ten or more. The chain uses TRBV3-1 and TRBJ1-1, with D perhaps TRBD1 (5 bases). The germline CDR1 and CDR2 sequences are LGHDT and YNNKEL (reference sequence). V gave up 3 bases and J gave up 1 base, with 18 bases separating them. The CDR3 sequence is 17 residues long. The CDR3 spells CASSHAYSGTANTEAFF. CDR3 nucleotides: TGTGCCAGCAGCCACGCTTACTCCGGGACGGCGAACACTGAAGCTTTCTTT.

This clonotype has at least ten counts. The chain employs TRBV5-1 and TRBJ2-1; D remains ambiguous. CDR3 length: 14 amino acids. Germline V gives CDR1 SGHRS, CDR2 YFSETQ. Trimming took 4 bases from V and 4 from J, leaving 12 bases between them. This CDR3 reads CASSQSTGYNEQFF. The CDR3 DNA reads as TGCGCCAGCAGCCAATCGACTGGATACAATGAGCAGTTCTTC.

There are many counts of this clonotype. This chain connects TRBV7-8 to TRBJ2-2; D unresolved. The CDR3 spans 17 residues. V was cut by 1 base and J by 3 bases, with 15 bases left in between. Germline V lookup: CDR1 SGHVS, CDR2 FQNEAQ. The CDR3: CASSLVPRSPHTGELFF. The CDR3 DNA is TGTGCCAGCAGCTTAGTCCCGCGGAGCCCCCACACCGGGGAGCTGTTTTTT.